The rows below give T cell receptor beta chains drawn from one sample of a study of T cells in Graves' hyperthyroidism and ophthalmopathy. TCRdb re-analysed the multiplex PCR reads in MiXCR, keeping a single row per CDR3 protein. The table records around 240,000 distinct CDR3 sequences, roughly 17% of them present only once. Sample: blood. Every receptor here comes from a woman between 18 and 29 years old with Graves' ophthalmopathy. Each CDR3 is given with its conserved first and last residue. A D gene is named only where the DNA matches it firmly. Expanded clones are given a class, and other clones once, few, many or no size at all.

v_gene	abundance	j_gene	d_gene	CDR3nt	CDR3aa
TRBV20-1	many	TRBJ1-6	TRBD1	TGCAGTGCTTGGACAGGGAGGGATTCACCCCTCCACTTT	CSAWTGRDSPLHF
TRBV7-2	many	TRBJ2-2	TRBD1	TGTGCCAGCAGCCGTCCGGGACAGGGTACCGGGGAGCTGTTTTTT	CASSRPGQGTGELFF
TRBV3-1	many	TRBJ1-6	.	TGTGCCAGCAGCCAAGCGGAGGGGAATTCACCCCTCCACTTT	CASSQAEGNSPLHF
TRBV30	many	TRBJ2-2	.	TGTGCCTGGAGTCGGGGGAACACCGGGGAGCTGTTTTTT	CAWSRGNTGELFF
TRBV7-2	.	TRBJ2-1	TRBD2	TGTGCCAGCAGCAACCCCGGGACTAGCGGGAGGTATGAGCAGTTCTTC	CASSNPGTSGRYEQFF
TRBV4-1	many	TRBJ1-1	.	TGCGCCAGCAGCCATCCAGGACAAGCCAACACTGAAGCTTTCTTT	CASSHPGQANTEAFF
TRBV5-1	many	TRBJ2-7	TRBD2	TGCGCCAGCAGCGGACTAGCGGGAGAATCCGAGCAGTACTTC	CASSGLAGESEQYF
TRBV4-3	.	TRBJ2-7	.	TGCGCCAGCAGCCAAGATCCCCCGGGCGGGGTAAACGAGCAGTACTTC	CASSQDPPGGVNEQYF
TRBV6-1	many	TRBJ1-1	.	TGTGCCAGCAGTTTCGAGGGGCTTTACACTGAAGCTTTCTTT	CASSFEGLYTEAFF
TRBV20-1	once	TRBJ1-1	.	TGCAGTGCCCGGACCCCGAGGGGAATGAACACTGAAGCTTTCTTT	CSARTPRGMNTEAFF
TRBV7-2	many	TRBJ2-7	TRBD1	TGTGCCAGCAGCTCAGAGACAGGGAGTTTCGAGCAGTACTTC	CASSSETGSFEQYF
TRBV3-1	many	TRBJ1-1	.	TGTGCCAGCACCCTAGAGTGGGGGGGAGTCACTGAAGCTTTCTTT	CASTLEWGGVTEAFF
TRBV6-2/TRBV6-3	many	TRBJ1-1	TRBD1	TGTGCCAGCAGGGCCCGGCGGACAGGGGGCCTCAACACTGAAGCTTTCTTT	CASRARRTGGLNTEAFF
TRBV7-3	.	TRBJ1-2	TRBD1	TGTGCCAGCAGCCCCGGGACAGGGGGAAACGGTGGCTACACCTTC	CASSPGTGGNGGYTF
TRBV6-2/TRBV6-3	many	TRBJ2-1	.	TGTGCCAGCAGTTACGGGAGCTCCTACAATGAGCAGTTCTTC	CASSYGSSYNEQFF
TRBV12-3/TRBV12-4	many	TRBJ2-3	TRBD2	TGTGCCAGCAGTTTAGGCCGGCTAGCGGGAGCAGATACGCAGTATTTT	CASSLGRLAGADTQYF
TRBV11-2	many	TRBJ2-1	TRBD2	TGTGCCAGCAGCCGTCTAAGCGGGAGGGCGGGGAATGAGCAGTTCTTC	CASSRLSGRAGNEQFF
TRBV24-1	many	TRBJ2-2	.	TGTGCCACCAGTGGGGGACTGAACACCGGGGAGCTGTTTTTT	CATSGGLNTGELFF
TRBV5-1	few	TRBJ2-1	TRBD2	TGCGCCAGCAGCTTGCCGAGGGGACTACTGCTGGTCAATGAGCAGTTCTTC	CASSLPRGLLLVNEQFF
TRBV10-1	once	TRBJ2-7	TRBD1	TGCGCCAGCATTACCGTTGGGGGACAGGGGCCTACCTACGAGCAGTACTTC	CASITVGGQGPTYEQYF
TRBV6-1	many	TRBJ1-4	.	TGTGCCAGCAGTGAAAAGGGGGACGTCTTTAATGAAAAACTGTTTTTT	CASSEKGDVFNEKLFF
TRBV6-5	few	TRBJ1-3	.	TGTGCCAGCAGTTACGGCGGGCTCTCTGGAAACACCATATATTTT	CASSYGGLSGNTIYF
TRBV6-4	many	TRBJ2-3	TRBD2	TGTGCCAGCAGTGACTCGGTTTCTAGCGGGGGGACAGATACGCAGTATTTT	CASSDSVSSGGTDTQYF
TRBV4-1	.	TRBJ1-2	.	TGCGCCAGCAGCCCGTTGATTTTAGGCCCCGTTGGGTATGGCTACACCTTC	CASSPLILGPVGYGYTF
TRBV6-1	many	TRBJ1-4	.	TGTGCCACCTCCAGGGTGTGTGAAAAACTGTTTTTT	CATSRVCEKLFF
TRBV6-1	many	TRBJ1-6	.	TGTGCCAGCAGTGTTACCTGGAATTCACCCCTCCACTTT	CASSVTWNSPLHF
TRBV5-1	many	TRBJ1-5	.	TGCGCCAGCAGCTTTGGTCCGGGGAATAGCAATCAGCCCCAGCATTTT	CASSFGPGNSNQPQHF
TRBV7-9	.	TRBJ1-2	TRBD1	TGTGCCAGCAGCGCCGGGACAGGGGCCGCTAACTATGGCTACACCTTC	CASSAGTGAANYGYTF
TRBV28	many	TRBJ1-1	TRBD1	TGTGCCAGCAGTTTATCAGGGGGCAGTGAAGCTTTCTTT	CASSLSGGSEAFF
TRBV20-1	.	TRBJ2-3	.	TGCAGTGCCCGAAAGGGACTTACTCTCTCAGATACGCAGTATTTT	CSARKGLTLSDTQYF
TRBV7-2	.	TRBJ2-1	.	TGTGCCAGCAGCTTAGGGGGGGCCGGCTCCTACAATGAGCAGTTCTTC	CASSLGGAGSYNEQFF
TRBV7-9	many	TRBJ2-7	TRBD1	TGTGCCAGCAGCTCCGGGACAGGGGGCGACGAGCAGTACTTC	CASSSGTGGDEQYF
TRBV28	many	TRBJ1-3	.	TGTGCCAGCAGTGCATCGGACAGCACCTCTGGAAACACCATATATTTT	CASSASDSTSGNTIYF
TRBV3-1	many	TRBJ1-4	TRBD1	TGTGCCAGCAGCCAAGATGCAGGGGGAAAACTGTTTTTT	CASSQDAGGKLFF
TRBV2	few	TRBJ1-2	TRBD1	TGTGCCAGCAGCTTGGGACAGGGAGGAGGTGGCTACACCTTC	CASSLGQGGGGYTF